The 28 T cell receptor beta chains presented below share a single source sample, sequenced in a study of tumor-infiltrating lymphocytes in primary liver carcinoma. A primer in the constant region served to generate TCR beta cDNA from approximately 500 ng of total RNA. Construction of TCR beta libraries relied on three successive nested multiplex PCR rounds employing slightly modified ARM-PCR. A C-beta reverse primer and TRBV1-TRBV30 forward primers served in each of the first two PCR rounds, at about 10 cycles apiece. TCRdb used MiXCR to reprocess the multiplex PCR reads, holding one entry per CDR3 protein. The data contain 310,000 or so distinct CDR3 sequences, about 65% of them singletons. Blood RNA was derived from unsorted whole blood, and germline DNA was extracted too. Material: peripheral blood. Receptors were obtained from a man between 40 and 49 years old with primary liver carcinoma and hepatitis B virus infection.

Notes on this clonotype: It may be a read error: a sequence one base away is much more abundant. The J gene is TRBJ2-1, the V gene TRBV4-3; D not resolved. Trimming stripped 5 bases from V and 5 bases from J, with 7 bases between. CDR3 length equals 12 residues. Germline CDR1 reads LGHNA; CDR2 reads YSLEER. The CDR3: CASSGAHNEQFF. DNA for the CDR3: TGCGCCAGCAGCGGAGCGCACAATGAGCAGTTCTTC.

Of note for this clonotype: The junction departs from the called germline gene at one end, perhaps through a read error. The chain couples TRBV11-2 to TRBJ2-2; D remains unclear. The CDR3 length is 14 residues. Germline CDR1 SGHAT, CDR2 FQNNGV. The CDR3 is CASSLRGVTGELFF. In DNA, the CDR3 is TGTGCCAGTAGCTTACGTGGGGTAACCGGGGAGCTGTTTTTT.

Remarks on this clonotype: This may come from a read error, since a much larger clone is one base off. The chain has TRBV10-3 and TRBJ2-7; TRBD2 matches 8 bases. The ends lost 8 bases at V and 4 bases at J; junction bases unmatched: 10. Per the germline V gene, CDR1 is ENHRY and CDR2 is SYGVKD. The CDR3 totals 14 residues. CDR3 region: CAICPSGRDYEQYF. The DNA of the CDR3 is TGTGCCATCTGTCCTAGCGGGCGGGATTACGAGCAGTACTTC.

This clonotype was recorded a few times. The CDR3 region is CASRLTEAYEQYF. CDR3 DNA sequence: TGCGCCAGCAGACTCACGGAGGCCTACGAGCAGTACTTC. The rearrangement links TRBV5-1 to TRBJ2-7; possible D gene TRBD2, 5 bases. The CDR3 extends over 13 amino acids. Looked up from germline, CDR1 is SGHRS and CDR2 is YFSETQ. The germline V and J ends were trimmed by 5 bases and 2 bases, with 11 bases remaining between them.

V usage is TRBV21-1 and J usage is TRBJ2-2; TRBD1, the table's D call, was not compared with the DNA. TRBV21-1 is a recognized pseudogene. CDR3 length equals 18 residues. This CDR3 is CASSKGGDRAPNTGELFF. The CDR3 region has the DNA TGTGCCAGCAGCAAAGGCGGGGACAGAGCTCCGAACACCGGGGAGCTGTTTTTT.

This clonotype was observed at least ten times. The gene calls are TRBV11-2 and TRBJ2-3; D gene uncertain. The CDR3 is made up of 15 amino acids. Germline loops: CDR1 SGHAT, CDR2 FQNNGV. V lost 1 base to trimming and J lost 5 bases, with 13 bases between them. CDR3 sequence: CASSLGFSPKDTQYF. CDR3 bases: TGTGCCAGCAGCTTAGGTTTTAGCCCCAAAGATACGCAGTATTTT.

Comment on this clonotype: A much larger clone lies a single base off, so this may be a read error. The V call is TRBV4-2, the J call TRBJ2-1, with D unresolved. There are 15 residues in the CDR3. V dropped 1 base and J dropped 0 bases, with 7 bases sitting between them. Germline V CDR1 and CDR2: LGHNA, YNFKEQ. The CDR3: CASSQGISSYNEQFF. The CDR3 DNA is TGTGCCAGCAGCCAAGGTATCAGCTCCTACAATGAGCAGTTCTTC.

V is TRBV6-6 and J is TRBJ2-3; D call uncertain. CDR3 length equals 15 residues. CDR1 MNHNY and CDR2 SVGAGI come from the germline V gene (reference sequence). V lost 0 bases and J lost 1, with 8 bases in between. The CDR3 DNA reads TGTGCCAGCAGTTACTCGAGTCGTGGCACAGATACGCAGTATTTT. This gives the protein CASSYSSRGTDTQYF.

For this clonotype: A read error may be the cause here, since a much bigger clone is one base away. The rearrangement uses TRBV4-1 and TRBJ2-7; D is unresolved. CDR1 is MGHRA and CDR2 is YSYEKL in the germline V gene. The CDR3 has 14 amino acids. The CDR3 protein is CTSSQGEWFDEQYF. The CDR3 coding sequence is TGCACCAGCAGCCAAGGCGAATGGTTCGACGAGCAGTACTTC.

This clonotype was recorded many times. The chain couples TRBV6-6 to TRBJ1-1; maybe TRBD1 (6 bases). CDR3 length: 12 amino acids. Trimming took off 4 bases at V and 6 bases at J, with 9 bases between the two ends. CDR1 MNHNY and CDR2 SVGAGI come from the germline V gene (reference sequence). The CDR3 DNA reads TGTGCCAGCAGTTTAGGGACATCTGAAGCTTTCTTT. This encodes CASSLGTSEAFF.

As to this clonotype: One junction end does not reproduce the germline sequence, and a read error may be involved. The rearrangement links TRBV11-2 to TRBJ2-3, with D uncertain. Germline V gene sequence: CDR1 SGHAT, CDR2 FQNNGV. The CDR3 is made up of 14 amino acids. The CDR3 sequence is CANSLELYTDKQYF. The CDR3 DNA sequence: TGTGCTAACAGCTTAGAACTTTACACCGATAAGCAGTATTTT. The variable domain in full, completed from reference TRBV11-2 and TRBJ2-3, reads EAGVAQSPRYKIIEKRQSVAFWCNPISGHATLYWYQQILGQGPKLLIQFQNNGVVDDSQLPKDRFSAERLKGVDSTLKIQPAKLEDSAVYLCANSLELYTDKQYFGPGTRLTVL.

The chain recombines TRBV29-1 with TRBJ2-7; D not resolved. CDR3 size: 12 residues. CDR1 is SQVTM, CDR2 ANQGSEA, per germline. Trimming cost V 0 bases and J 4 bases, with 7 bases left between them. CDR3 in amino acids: CSVEEGLYEQYF. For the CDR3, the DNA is TGCAGCGTTGAAGAGGGTCTTTACGAGCAGTACTTC.

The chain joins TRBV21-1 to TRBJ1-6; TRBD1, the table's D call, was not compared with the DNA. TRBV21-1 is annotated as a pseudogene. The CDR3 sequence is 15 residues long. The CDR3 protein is CASSATEGGNSPLHF. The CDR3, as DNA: TGTGCCAGCAGCGCAACCGAAGGGGGAAATTCACCCCTCCACTTT.

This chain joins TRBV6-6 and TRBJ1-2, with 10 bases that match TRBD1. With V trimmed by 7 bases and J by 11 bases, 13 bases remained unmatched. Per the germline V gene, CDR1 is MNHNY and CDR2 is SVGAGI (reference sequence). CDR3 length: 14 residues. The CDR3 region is CASTRQGAGYSYTF. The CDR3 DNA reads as TGTGCCAGCACTAGACAGGGGGCAGGATATAGTTACACCTTC.

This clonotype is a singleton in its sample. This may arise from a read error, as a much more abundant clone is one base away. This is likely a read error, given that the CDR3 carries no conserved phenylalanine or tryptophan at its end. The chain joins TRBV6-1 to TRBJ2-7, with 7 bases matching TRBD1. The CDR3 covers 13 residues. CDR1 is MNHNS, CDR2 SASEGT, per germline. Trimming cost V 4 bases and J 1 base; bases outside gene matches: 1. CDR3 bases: TGTGCCAGCAGTGGGGGACAGTCCTACGAGCAGTACTTA. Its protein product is CASSGGQSYEQYL.

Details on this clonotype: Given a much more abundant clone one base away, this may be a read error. The CDR3 protein is CASHQPGPNSPLHF. CDR3 sequence (DNA): TGTGCCAGCCATCAACCGGGCCCCAATTCACCCCTCCACTTT. The rearrangement links TRBV10-3 to TRBJ1-6, with D unclear. The CDR3 is made up of 14 amino acids. V dropped 10 bases and J dropped 7 bases, with 17 bases sitting between them. Germline V lookup: CDR1 ENHRY, CDR2 SYGVKD.

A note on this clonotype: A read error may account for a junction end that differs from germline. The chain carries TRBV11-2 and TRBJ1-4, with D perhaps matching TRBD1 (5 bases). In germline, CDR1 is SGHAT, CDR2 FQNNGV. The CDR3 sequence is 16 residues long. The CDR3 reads CVSSWGDLATNEKLVF. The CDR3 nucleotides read TGTGTTAGCAGCTGGGGGGACCTTGCAACTAATGAAAAACTGGTTTTT.

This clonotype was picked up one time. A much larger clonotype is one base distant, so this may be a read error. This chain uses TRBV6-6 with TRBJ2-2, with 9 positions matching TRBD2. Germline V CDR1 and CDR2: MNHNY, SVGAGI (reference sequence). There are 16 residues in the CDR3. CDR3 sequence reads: CASSSLAGNGTGEMFF. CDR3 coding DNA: TGTGCCAGCAGTTCCCTAGCGGGAAATGGGACCGGGGAGATGTTTTTT.

This CDR3 is CVSRITGTGKSEAFF. The CDR3 DNA is TGTGTCAGCAGAATAACCGGGACAGGGAAGTCTGAAGCTTTCTTT. The chain combines TRBV21-1 with TRBJ1-1; the DNA was not used to check the table's D call, TRBD1. TRBV21-1 is reported as a pseudogene. The CDR3 has 15 residues.

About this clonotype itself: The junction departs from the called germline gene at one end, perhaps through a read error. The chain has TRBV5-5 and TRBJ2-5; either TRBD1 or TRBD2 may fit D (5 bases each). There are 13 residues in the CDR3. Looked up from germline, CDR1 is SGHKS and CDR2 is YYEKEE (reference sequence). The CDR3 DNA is TGTGCCAACAGCACGGTCGGGGCGGAGACCCAGTACTTC. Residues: CANSTVGAETQYF.

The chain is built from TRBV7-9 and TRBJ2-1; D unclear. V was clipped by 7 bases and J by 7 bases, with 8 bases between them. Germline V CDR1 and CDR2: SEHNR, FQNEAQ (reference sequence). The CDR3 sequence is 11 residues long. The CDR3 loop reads CASTLPNEQFF. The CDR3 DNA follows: TGTGCCAGCACCCTCCCAAATGAGCAGTTCTTC.

CDR3 in DNA: TGTGCCAGTCAACGTACTAGCGCGACGGCCGGGGAGCTGTTTTTT. It translates to CASQRTSATAGELFF. The chain has TRBV12-3 or TRBV12-4 and TRBJ2-2, with 7 bases that match TRBD2. The CDR3 extends over 15 amino acids. With 9 bases clipped from V and 6 bases from J, the junction kept 13 bases outside the gene matches.

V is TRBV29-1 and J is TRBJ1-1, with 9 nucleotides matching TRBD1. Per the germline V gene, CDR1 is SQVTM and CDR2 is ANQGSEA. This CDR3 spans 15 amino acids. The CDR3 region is CSARGGQGRNTEAFF. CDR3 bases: TGCAGTGCTAGAGGTGGACAGGGGCGGAACACTGAAGCTTTCTTT. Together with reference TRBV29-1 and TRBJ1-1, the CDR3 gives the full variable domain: SAVISQKPSRDICQRGTSLTIQCQVDSQVTMMFWYRQQPGQSLTLIATANQGSEATYESGFVIDKFPISRPNLTFSTLTVSNMSPEDSSIYLCSARGGQGRNTEAFFGQGTRLTVV.

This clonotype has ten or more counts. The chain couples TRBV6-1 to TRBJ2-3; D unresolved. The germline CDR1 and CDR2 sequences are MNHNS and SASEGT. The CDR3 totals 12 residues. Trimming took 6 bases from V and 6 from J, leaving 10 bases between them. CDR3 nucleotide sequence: TGTGCCAGCAGCATCCTCGGGGATACGCAGTATTTT. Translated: CASSILGDTQYF.

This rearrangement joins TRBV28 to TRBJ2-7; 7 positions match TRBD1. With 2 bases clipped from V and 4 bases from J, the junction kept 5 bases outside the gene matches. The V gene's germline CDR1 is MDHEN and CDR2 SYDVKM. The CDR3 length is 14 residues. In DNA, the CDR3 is TGTGCCAGCAGTTTAGGACAGGAGATGTACGAGCAGTACTTC. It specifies CASSLGQEMYEQYF.

CDR3 loop: CASSPPIAKNIQYF. In nucleotides, the CDR3 is TGTGCCAGCAGTCCTCCTATAGCCAAAAACATTCAGTACTTC. The chain is built from TRBV12-3 or TRBV12-4 and TRBJ2-4; D is ambiguous. V was trimmed by 5 bases and J by 0 bases, leaving 8 bases between them. This CDR3 has 14 amino acids.

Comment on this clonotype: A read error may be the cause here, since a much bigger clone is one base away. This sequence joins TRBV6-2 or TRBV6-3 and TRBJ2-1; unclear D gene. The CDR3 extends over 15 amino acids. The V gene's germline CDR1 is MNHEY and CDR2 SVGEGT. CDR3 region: CASTLSLFSCNEQFF. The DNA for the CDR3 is TGTGCCAGCACCTTGAGTCTATTCTCCTGCAATGAGCAGTTCTTC.

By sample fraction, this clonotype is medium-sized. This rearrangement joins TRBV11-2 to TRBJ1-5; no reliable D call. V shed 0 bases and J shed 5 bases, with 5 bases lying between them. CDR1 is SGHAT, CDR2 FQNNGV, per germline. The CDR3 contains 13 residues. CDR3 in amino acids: CASSLESDQPQHF. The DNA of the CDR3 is TGTGCCAGCAGCTTAGAAAGTGATCAGCCCCAGCATTTT.